Sequencing of this T cell receptor beta chain was carried out in a study of cytomegalovirus exposure and HLA in healthy donors. Broader study findings: Using a false discovery rate of 0.05, a later analysis showed that some 16,000 TCR beta sequences were associated with HLA alleles. With DRB1 most and HLA-C fewest, TCR association rates differed between HLA loci in a later analysis.

Comments on this clone: The target antigen is unknown.

Per the germline V gene, CDR1 is SGHTA and CDR2 is FQGTGA. The V and J ends lost 5 bases and 3 bases, in that order; junction bases with no gene match: 2. This CDR3 has 13 residues. This PCR relied on a set of 60 Vbeta primers and 13 Jbeta primers. Sequencing was performed with immunoSEQ multiplex PCR; in TCRdb, only in-frame clones are kept and a portion is missing. The sample shows 50,000 to 75,000 clones, roughly 80% of them seen only once. The source material was PBMCs. The chain is built from TRBV7-3 and TRBJ2-7; 9 nucleotides agree with TRBD1. The receptor was isolated from a woman aged 35 to 49 in good health and CMV-seronegative. CDR3 residues: CASSKDRGYEQYF. The CDR3 nucleotides are TGTGCCAGCAGCAAGGACAGGGGCTACGAGCAGTACTTC.